What follows are 26 T cell receptor beta chains derived from one specimen sequenced in a study of monozygotic twins with inflammatory bowel disease. TCRdb re-called the 5' RACE reads; one entry per CDR3 protein, DNA not given. The sample is made up of over 110,000 distinct CDR3 sequences, and the top ten hold under 2.5% of it. The sequenced sample consisted of blood. The receptors stem from a human donor with ulcerative colitis or Crohn's disease, or a healthy co-twin of an affected twin (not recorded which).

The rearrangement uses TRBV20-1 and TRBJ2-4; TCRdb indicates TRBD1, and absent DNA this call remains unverified. There are 15 residues in the CDR3. Germline V gene sequence: CDR1 DFQATT, CDR2 SNEGSKA (reference sequence). This CDR3 is CSAKSLAGGPNIQYF.

V usage is TRBV4-3 and J usage is TRBJ2-5. The CDR3 is made up of 13 amino acids. Per germline, CDR1 LGHNA and CDR2 YSLEER. CDR3 region: CASSQDLRETQYF.

V and J are TRBV6-1 and TRBJ1-5; TCRdb indicates TRBD1, and absent DNA this call remains unverified. The CDR3 is 15 amino acids. The germline CDR1 and CDR2 sequences are MNHNS and SASEGT. Here the CDR3 reads CASSERQRSNQPQHF.

This CDR3 is CSARTSGGWGTDTQYF. The chain links TRBV20-1 to TRBJ2-3; there is no DNA to check the TCRdb D call of TRBD2. Germline loops: CDR1 DFQATT, CDR2 SNEGSKA (reference sequence). The CDR3 sequence is 16 residues long.

The V and J genes are TRBV20-1 and TRBJ2-1. The length of the CDR3 is 12 residues. Germline V gene data show CDR1 as DFQATT and CDR2 as SNEGSKA (reference sequence). The CDR3 reads CSARDLGSEQFF.

The rearrangement links TRBV10-3 to TRBJ2-7; with no DNA, the TCRdb D assignment of TRBD2 cannot be verified. This CDR3 comprises 18 residues. Germline loops: CDR1 ENHRY, CDR2 SYGVKD. This CDR3 reads CAISRLPGLAGTSYEQYF.

The chain recombines TRBV29-1 with TRBJ2-2. This CDR3 contains 13 residues. Germline V gives CDR1 SQVTM, CDR2 ANQGSEA. The CDR3 reads CSVEAVATGELFF.

The rearrangement uses TRBV6-5 and TRBJ2-1; TCRdb's assignment of TRBD2 cannot be checked, as there is no DNA. Germline CDR1 MNHEY, CDR2 SVGAGI. The CDR3 loop spans 17 amino acids. The CDR3: CASSYSPSGGAANEQFF.

The CDR3 protein is CASSPSRGDSGTYEQYF. The rearrangement links TRBV27 to TRBJ2-7; TCRdb designates TRBD1, a call that cannot be tested without DNA. The CDR3 covers 17 residues. The germline CDR1 and CDR2 sequences are MNHEY and SMNVEV (reference sequence).

This chain links TRBV5-5 with TRBJ2-3; TCRdb selects TRBD1, and the lack of DNA leaves this call unchecked. Germline V gene sequence: CDR1 SGHKS, CDR2 YYEKEE (reference sequence). This CDR3 contains 14 residues. The CDR3 sequence is CASSSGTVGGTQYF.

The J gene is TRBJ2-1, the V gene TRBV20-1; the D call from TCRdb, TRBD1, cannot be confirmed without DNA. Germline V CDR1 and CDR2: DFQATT, SNEGSKA (reference sequence). CDR3 size: 15 residues. The CDR3 region is CSASKAGVFLDEQFF.

The V gene is TRBV5-1, the J gene TRBJ1-1; TCRdb proposes TRBD1, but this gene call is untestable without DNA. This CDR3 spans 16 amino acids. Germline loops: CDR1 SGHRS, CDR2 YFSETQ. This CDR3 reads CASSLDPLGVNTEAFF.

This rearrangement joins TRBV5-1 to TRBJ1-6; TCRdb reports TRBD1, a call that lacks DNA to check it against. The germline CDR1 and CDR2 sequences are SGHRS and YFSETQ. The CDR3 loop spans 15 amino acids. This CDR3 is CASSLEGSPTSPLHF.

This sequence joins TRBV7-2 and TRBJ2-3. Germline V gene data show CDR1 as SGHTA and CDR2 as FQGNSA. CDR3 length: 15 residues. CDR3 loop: CASSWVGASTDTQYF.

The V and J genes are TRBV6-5 and TRBJ2-1. The CDR3 has 13 residues. Germline V gene lookup returns CDR1 MNHEY and CDR2 SVGAGI. CDR3 sequence reads: CASSYAGINEQFF.

The chain has TRBV6-5 and TRBJ2-1. The CDR3 loop spans 12 amino acids. Germline V CDR1 and CDR2: MNHEY, SVGAGI. The chain's CDR3 is CASSPRDNEQFF.

This sequence joins TRBV6-5 and TRBJ1-4; TCRdb lists TRBD1, though no DNA is available to test this call. Looked up from germline, CDR1 is MNHEY and CDR2 is SVGAGI. The CDR3 covers 14 residues. This CDR3 reads CASSTTGFSEKLFF.

The chain links TRBV20-1 to TRBJ2-1; with no DNA, the TCRdb D assignment of TRBD1 cannot be verified. The CDR3 extends over 18 amino acids. Germline V gene data show CDR1 as DFQATT and CDR2 as SNEGSKA (reference sequence). CDR3 protein: CSARVGSTGGFGYNEQFF.

The J gene is TRBJ2-2, the V gene TRBV4-1; TCRdb's D call of TRBD1 is untestable without DNA. The CDR3 is 17 residues long. Germline V gene sequence: CDR1 MGHRA, CDR2 YSYEKL. Here the CDR3 reads CASSQDLGTVNTGELFF.

The chain links TRBV15 to TRBJ2-3; the D gene TCRdb calls, TRBD1, cannot be checked with no DNA. There are 18 residues in the CDR3. CDR1 is LNHNV, CDR2 YYDKDF, per germline (reference sequence). CDR3 residues: CATSREQVGNLGTDTQYF. Full variable domain (rest looked up from reference TRBV15 and TRBJ2-3): DAMVIQNPRYQVTQFGKPVTLSCSQTLNHNVMYWYQQKSSQAPKLLFHYYDKDFNNEADTPDNFQSRRPNTSFCFLDIRSPGLGDTAMYLCATSREQVGNLGTDTQYFGPGTRLTVL.

The chain is built from TRBV3-1 and TRBJ1-1; TCRdb calls TRBD1, which cannot be checked without DNA. The CDR3 has 15 amino acids. Germline-derived CDR1 and CDR2 are LGHDT and YNNKEL (reference sequence). CDR3: CASSQADRGLSEAFF. Drawing the rest from reference TRBV3-1 and TRBJ1-1, the complete variable domain is DTAVSQTPKYLVTQMGNDKSIKCEQNLGHDTMYWYKQDSKKFLKIMFSYNNKELIINETVPNRFSPKSPDKAHLNLHINSLELGDSAVYFCASSQADRGLSEAFFGQGTRLTVV.

The chain couples TRBV12-3 or TRBV12-4 to TRBJ2-4. The CDR3 is made up of 15 amino acids. The CDR3 reads CASSFQLLAKNIQYF.

The chain employs TRBV7-9 and TRBJ2-1; TCRdb's assignment of TRBD1 cannot be checked, as there is no DNA. This CDR3 is built from 15 residues. Germline V gene data show CDR1 as SEHNR and CDR2 as FQNEAQ (reference sequence). The CDR3 here is CASIGRTGSYNEQFF.

This chain connects TRBV28 to TRBJ2-5. Germline V gives CDR1 MDHEN, CDR2 SYDVKM. The CDR3 runs 12 residues. CDR3 protein: CASSLLVGTQYF.

The chain has TRBV6-2 or TRBV6-3 and TRBJ1-1. Germline values: CDR1 MNHEY, CDR2 SVGEGT. The CDR3 loop spans 16 amino acids. CDR3 sequence: CASSTTEAVMNTEAFF.

This chain uses TRBV4-3 with TRBJ2-6; the TRBD1 assignment by TCRdb is unverifiable without DNA. CDR3 length equals 16 residues. Per germline, CDR1 LGHNA and CDR2 YSLEER. CDR3 residues: CASSQDQGAGANVLTF.